Below, 2 T cell receptor beta chains from the same sample are listed, as sequenced in a study of T cells in Graves' hyperthyroidism and ophthalmopathy. TCR beta CDR3 sequences were amplified from RNA transcripts. TCR CDR3 regions were first amplified by RT-PCR with HTBI primers. TCRdb re-derived calls from the multiplex PCR reads in MiXCR, one entry per CDR3 protein. The profile shows approximately 58,000 distinct CDR3 sequences, approximately 50% of them singletons. The sample consisted of blood. The receptor source for this set is a woman aged 25-40 years with Graves' ophthalmopathy.

The J gene is TRBJ1-5, the V gene TRBV20-1, with 9 bases matching TRBD1. V gave up 5 bases and J gave up 4 bases; unmatched junction bases: 0. Germline CDR1 DFQATT, CDR2 SNEGSKA (reference sequence). This CDR3 is 12 amino acids long. For the CDR3, the DNA is TGCAGTGCTGGGACAGGGAATCAGCCCCAGCATTTT. Translating gives CSAGTGNQPQHF.

V usage is TRBV7-3 and J usage is TRBJ1-3; no firm D call. The V and J ends lost 0 bases and 8 bases respectively, with 11 bases between them. The CDR3 has 14 amino acids. CDR1 is SGHTA and CDR2 is FQGTGA in the germline V gene. The CDR3 nucleotides are TGTGCCAGCAGCTTAACGGGTAGCGGCTACACCATATATTTT. As protein: CASSLTGSGYTIYF.